The sequence of this TCR beta chain was determined in a study of T cells in tumors after PD-1 blockade. Turning to the study itself: During anti-PD-1 treatment, some patients continued daily vismodegib 150 mg.

V was shortened by 3 bases and J by 3 bases, with 3 bases between the two germline ends. The CDR3 spans 12 residues. The germline V gene has CDR1 SEHNR and CDR2 FQNEAQ (reference sequence). The method was immunoSEQ multiplex PCR; TCRdb's version includes in-frame clones alone and lacks a portion of them. Of more than 9,000 clones listed, roughly three fifths were seen once; the top ten hold around 13%. This sequence originates from a human donor with basal cell carcinoma. The sample in question was tumor tissue, obtained after anti-PD-1 treatment. The gene calls are TRBV7-9 and TRBJ2-1; D not resolved. CDR3 in amino acids: CASSFYYNEQFF. The CDR3, as DNA: TGTGCCAGCAGCTTTTACTACAATGAGCAGTTCTTC.